What follows are 23 T cell receptor beta chains derived from one specimen sequenced in a study of shared clonotypes between healthy human individuals. Libraries were prepared by immunoSEQ multiplex PCR; TCRdb keeps only in-frame clonotypes and omits some of them. Among some 2.1 million clones listed, roughly 95% were seen once. Naive CD8 isolation took CD45RO-negative cells positively selected for CCR7 and excluded terminally differentiated effector memory CD45RA+ cells. The sequencing input was naive CD8+ T cells from PBMCs. The source is a man aged 18 to 30 in good health. Some clones in this sample may be carry-over from other donors' samples.

The V call is TRBV27, the J call TRBJ1-2; weak D call: TRBD1 (5 bases). Germline V lookup: CDR1 MNHEY, CDR2 SMNVEV (reference sequence). V lost 0 bases and J 3 bases, leaving 8 bases between the germline ends. CDR3 size: 14 residues. The CDR3 DNA reads as TGTGCCAGCAGTTTATCGGGCAGGGACTATGGCTACACCTTC. Encoded protein: CASSLSGRDYGYTF.

This clone was seen only once. The sample holds other DNA sequences that translate to the same CDR3. The chain combines TRBV7-9 with TRBJ2-3; D gene unclear. The length of the CDR3 is 13 residues. The V end lost 10 bases, the J end lost 2 bases, and 13 bases lay between the germline ends. The germline V gene has CDR1 SEHNR and CDR2 FQNEAQ (reference sequence). The CDR3 DNA reads TGTGCCACCACGGGCGGCTCCACAGATACGCAGTATTTT. Residues: CATTGGSTDTQYF.

The chain recombines TRBV11-2 with TRBJ1-1; 8 positions agree with TRBD1. The length of the CDR3 is 14 residues. The germline V gene encodes CDR1 SGHAT and CDR2 FQNNGV. V dropped 5 bases and J dropped 7; count of bases not matched to a gene: 9. The CDR3 sequence: CASSPPRTGFEAFF. Written as DNA, the CDR3 is TGTGCCAGCAGCCCCCCACGGACAGGGTTTGAAGCTTTCTTT. The full variable domain, its missing parts supplied by reference TRBV11-2 and TRBJ1-1, is EAGVAQSPRYKIIEKRQSVAFWCNPISGHATLYWYQQILGQGPKLLIQFQNNGVVDDSQLPKDRFSAERLKGVDSTLKIQPAKLEDSAVYLCASSPPRTGFEAFFGQGTRLTVV.

The chain employs TRBV29-1 and TRBJ2-7; no clear D. The V gene's germline CDR1 is SQVTM and CDR2 ANQGSEA. The V and J ends lost 7 bases and 0 bases respectively, with 13 bases between them. The CDR3 contains 13 residues. CDR3 bases: TGCAGCGCTACATCGCGTAGCTCCTACGAGCAGTACTTC. This codes for CSATSRSSYEQYF.

The chain links TRBV18 to TRBJ2-7; D tentatively fits TRBD1 or TRBD2 (5 bases each). Germline V gives CDR1 KGHSH, CDR2 LQKENI. Trimming removed 0 bases at V and 3 bases at J, with 12 bases between. This CDR3 has 15 amino acids. The CDR3 bases are TGTGCCAGCTCACCACCGCGGGCTCAGGGCTACGAGCAGTACTTC. Its translation: CASSPPRAQGYEQYF.

This sequence joins TRBV9 and TRBJ2-2, with 10 nucleotides matching TRBD2. Germline assignment: CDR1 SGDLS and CDR2 YYNGEE. V was pared by 6 bases and J by 0 bases, with 2 bases of the junction left unmatched. CDR3 length equals 15 residues. As DNA, the CDR3 is TGTGCCAGCACGAGCGGGAGGGCGAACACCGGGGAGCTGTTTTTT. It yields the protein CASTSGRANTGELFF. The full variable domain, rest sourced from reference TRBV9 and TRBJ2-2, is DSGVTQTPKHLITATGQRVTLRCSPRSGDLSVYWYQQSLDQGLQFLIQYYNGEERAKGNILERFSAQQFPDLHSELNLSSLELGDSALYFCASTSGRANTGELFFGEGSRLTVL.

The gene calls are TRBV7-9 and TRBJ2-3, with TRBD1 matching 9 bases. There are 15 residues in the CDR3. Trimming cost V 5 bases and J 2 bases; bases outside gene matches: 5. Germline V gives CDR1 SEHNR, CDR2 FQNEAQ (reference sequence). The CDR3 loop is CASSLGQGYTDTQYF. The CDR3 nucleotides are TGTGCCAGCAGCCTCGGACAGGGGTACACAGATACGCAGTATTTT.

V is TRBV27 and J is TRBJ1-2; tentative D call: TRBD1 (6 bases). The CDR3 extends over 15 amino acids. The V gene lost 5 bases and the J gene lost 5 bases, with 18 bases spanning the gap. Germline assignment: CDR1 MNHEY and CDR2 SMNVEV (reference sequence). The CDR3 DNA sequence: TGTGCCAGCAGTCTCTGGAAGGGGGGGCGGTATGGCTACACCTTC. This codes for CASSLWKGGRYGYTF.

This chain connects TRBV6-1 to TRBJ1-2; D unresolved. CDR1 and CDR2 from the germline V gene are MNHNS and SASEGT. Trimming shortened V by 7 bases and J by 3 bases, and 12 bases separated the two germline ends. CDR3 length: 13 amino acids. The CDR3 sequence is CASMRATDYGYTF. The CDR3 DNA reads TGTGCCAGCATGCGTGCTACGGACTATGGCTACACCTTC.

The chain carries TRBV4-1 and TRBJ1-1; TRBD1 agrees at 7 bases. With 2 bases clipped from V and 4 bases from J, the junction kept 7 bases outside the gene matches. Germline CDR1 reads MGHRA; CDR2 reads YSYEKL. The CDR3 is 15 amino acids. Here the CDR3 DNA reads TGCGCCAGCAGCCAAACCCTGACAGGGCTCACTGAAGCTTTCTTT. As protein: CASSQTLTGLTEAFF.

The chain recombines TRBV7-9 with TRBJ2-3; 8 bases are shared with TRBD2. This CDR3 spans 15 amino acids. V was clipped by 6 bases and J by 3 bases; unmatched bases: 8. The germline V gene has CDR1 SEHNR and CDR2 FQNEAQ (reference sequence). DNA of the CDR3: TGTGCCAGCAGTGCACCGGGACTAGGGACAGATACGCAGTATTTT. Protein: CASSAPGLGTDTQYF.

The chain recombines TRBV18 with TRBJ1-2, with 10 positions matching TRBD1. In germline, CDR1 is KGHSH, CDR2 LQKENI. V dropped 3 bases and J dropped 8; count of bases not matched to a gene: 9. The CDR3 is 15 residues long. DNA of the CDR3: TGTGCCAGCTCACCGCCCGGGACAGGGGTGTTCGGCTACACCTTC. Translation: CASSPPGTGVFGYTF. Based on the CDR3 plus reference TRBV18 and TRBJ1-2, the full variable domain is NAGVMQNPRHLVRRRGQEARLRCSPMKGHSHVYWYRQLPEEGLKFMVYLQKENIIDESGMPKERFSAEFPKEGPSILRIQQVVRGDSAAYFCASSPPGTGVFGYTFGSGTRLTVV.

Written as DNA, the CDR3 is TGCGCCAGCAGTGAGAGGACTAGGGTCCACAATGAGCAGTTCTTC. Protein sequence: CASSERTRVHNEQFF. This chain links TRBV10-2 with TRBJ2-1; TRBD2 aligns across 7 bases. The CDR3 covers 15 residues. The germline V gene has CDR1 WSHSY and CDR2 SAAADI. Trimming at V came to 2 bases and at J to 5 bases, leaving 6 bases not matched to a gene.

The chain has TRBV28 and TRBJ2-7, with a tentative D call TRBD2 (7 bases). The CDR3 spans 15 residues. V shed 7 bases and J shed 7 bases, with 23 bases lying between them. Per the germline V gene, CDR1 is MDHEN and CDR2 is SYDVKM. CDR3 nucleotide sequence: TGTGCCAGCACTTTGAGGGGGGGGCTTACAGGGGAGCAGTACTTC. Translating gives CASTLRGGLTGEQYF.

This rearrangement joins TRBV5-1 to TRBJ1-1; possible D gene TRBD1, 6 bases. Germline loops: CDR1 SGHRS, CDR2 YFSETQ. This CDR3 is 13 amino acids long. V gave up 4 bases and J gave up 1 base, with 8 bases separating them. The CDR3 bases are TGCGCCAGCAGCCAGGGGTGGAACACTGAAGCTTTCTTT. The encoded protein is CASSQGWNTEAFF. The full variable domain, rest sourced from reference TRBV5-1 and TRBJ1-1, is KAGVTQTPRYLIKTRGQQVTLSCSPISGHRSVSWYQQTPGQGLQFLFEYFSETQRNKGNFPGRFSGRQFSNSRSEMNVSTLELGDSALYLCASSQGWNTEAFFGQGTRLTVV.

V and J are TRBV4-1 and TRBJ1-5; no clear D gene. The CDR3 runs 13 residues. Trimming stripped 4 bases from V and 5 bases from J, with 9 bases between. In germline, CDR1 is MGHRA, CDR2 YSYEKL. The chain's CDR3 is CASSLIGDQPQHF. CDR3 bases: TGCGCCAGCAGCCTTATCGGGGATCAGCCCCAGCATTTT.

As for this clone: The identical CDR3 is also encoded by other nucleotide sequences in the sample. V is TRBV4-1 and J is TRBJ2-1, with 7 bases fitting TRBD2. V lost 0 bases, J lost 2 bases, and 4 bases stayed unmatched. This CDR3 has 16 amino acids. Germline loops: CDR1 MGHRA, CDR2 YSYEKL. CDR3 sequence (DNA): TGCGCCAGCAGCCAAGATGGGCTAGCGGCCTACAATGAGCAGTTCTTC. Its protein product is CASSQDGLAAYNEQFF.

The J gene is TRBJ2-7, the V gene TRBV5-1; 8 bases match TRBD2. CDR3 length equals 15 residues. Germline V lookup: CDR1 SGHRS, CDR2 YFSETQ. J gave up 2 bases and V 1 base, and 5 bases lay outside the gene matches. For the CDR3, the DNA is TGCGCCAGCAGCTTGAGACTAGCGTCGACCTACGAGCAGTACTTC. This encodes CASSLRLASTYEQYF. Full variable domain (missing parts from reference TRBV5-1 and TRBJ2-7): KAGVTQTPRYLIKTRGQQVTLSCSPISGHRSVSWYQQTPGQGLQFLFEYFSETQRNKGNFPGRFSGRQFSNSRSEMNVSTLELGDSALYLCASSLRLASTYEQYFGPGTRLTVT.

This chain links TRBV9 with TRBJ2-1, with TRBD2 identical over 9 bases. Germline V gene sequence: CDR1 SGDLS, CDR2 YYNGEE. The CDR3 length is 14 residues. After removal of 2 bases from V and 7 bases from J, the junction contained 4 bases not matched to a gene. CDR3 in amino acids: CASSVASGTNEQFF. The DNA for the CDR3 is TGTGCCAGCAGCGTCGCTAGCGGGACAAATGAGCAGTTCTTC. The complete variable domain, with remaining parts taken from reference TRBV9 and TRBJ2-1, reads DSGVTQTPKHLITATGQRVTLRCSPRSGDLSVYWYQQSLDQGLQFLIQYYNGEERAKGNILERFSAQQFPDLHSELNLSSLELGDSALYFCASSVASGTNEQFFGPGTRLTVL.

The rearrangement uses TRBV10-2 and TRBJ2-1; TRBD2 matches 12 bases. The V segment lost 0 bases and the J segment 2 bases; nucleotides outside the gene matches: 5. The CDR3 has 18 residues. CDR1 WSHSY and CDR2 SAAADI come from the germline V gene. The CDR3, as DNA: TGCGCCAGCAGTGAGTCGACTCTAGCGGGAGGGCCCTACAATGAGCAGTTCTTC. Translating it yields CASSESTLAGGPYNEQFF.

This clone was counted once. The V and J genes are TRBV4-2 and TRBJ1-2; D perhaps matches TRBD1 (6 bases). V lost 0 bases and J lost 7, with 15 bases in between. This CDR3 spans 15 amino acids. CDR1 is LGHNA and CDR2 is YNFKEQ in the germline V gene. The CDR3 spells CASSQDPGVLGGYTF. As DNA, the CDR3 is TGTGCCAGCAGCCAAGACCCAGGGGTACTGGGTGGCTACACCTTC.

CDR3 nucleotides: TGTGCCAGCAGCGCACAGGGATCCGAGCAGTACTTC. Translation gives CASSAQGSEQYF. The V gene is TRBV7-6, the J gene TRBJ2-7, with D possibly being TRBD1 (6 bases). The CDR3 has 12 amino acids. CDR1 SGHVS and CDR2 FNYEAQ come from the germline V gene. Deletions cut 5 bases from V and 6 bases from J, with 11 bases between.

In this sample, this clone turned up once. V is TRBV27 and J is TRBJ2-1; D unclear. This CDR3 contains 13 residues. Trimming cost V 2 bases and J 8 bases, with 10 bases left between them. From germline, CDR1 is MNHEY and CDR2 SMNVEV (reference sequence). CDR3: CASSLISGDEQFF. CDR3 nucleotides: TGTGCCAGCAGTTTAATTTCTGGGGATGAGCAGTTCTTC.